This TCR beta chain was documented in a study of CD8 T cells in Susac syndrome. General study points: The authors acknowledged that their TCR sequencing and HLA analysis involved a relatively small number of individuals.

Germline V gene sequence: CDR1 LGHDT, CDR2 YNNKEL (reference sequence). V dropped 3 bases and J dropped 2; count of bases not matched to a gene: 2. This CDR3 spans 15 amino acids. cDNA came from roughly 0.53 to 1 ug RNA primed by random hexamers. An immunoSEQ multiplex PCR amplified TCR beta CDR3 over 54 Vbeta and 13 Jbeta. TCRdb independently ran MiXCR on the immunoSEQ multiplex PCR reads; one entry per CDR3 protein. The profile shows about 120,000 distinct CDR3 sequences, 94% of them singletons. Sequencing targeted TCR beta in blood CD8+ and CD4+ T cells. While CD8+ and CD4+ T cells were isolated negatively, TEMRA cells were enriched by FACS. A note on this clonotype: Its matching antigen is unknown.

This TCR was recovered from a human donor in good health. J is TRBJ2-1 and V is TRBV3-1, with 9 positions matching TRBD1. Sequences were obtained from CD4+ T cells from PBMCs. Written as DNA, the CDR3 is TGTGCCAGCAGCCACGGGACAGGGACCTACAATGAGCAGTTCTTC. The encoded protein is CASSHGTGTYNEQFF.